The 11 T cell receptor beta chains in this list originate from one sample, sequenced in a study of cytotoxic CD8 clonotypes in ibrutinib-treated CLL. Profiled with immunoSEQ multiplex PCR; TCRdb holds only in-frame clones, not every one. This sample has about 56,000 clones, with roughly 50% found just once. The sequences come from PBMCs, collected after 24 months of ibrutinib treatment. These receptors came from a human donor with chronic lymphocytic leukemia.

This clone was detected once. Given a much more abundant clone one base away, this may be a read error. V gene TRBV13 combines with J gene TRBJ1-4; 10 bases line up with TRBD1. J was trimmed by 0 bases and V by 5 bases; bases with no gene match: 0. Germline CDR1 reads PRHDT; CDR2 reads FYEKMQ (reference sequence). This CDR3 is 15 amino acids long. The CDR3 nucleotides read TGTGCCAGCAGCGGGACAGGGGCAACTAATGAAAAACTGTTTTTT. Residues: CASSGTGATNEKLFF.

The genes are TRBV7-5 and TRBJ2-7; TRBD2, the table's D call, lacks a check against the DNA. TRBV7-5 is a pseudogene segment. The CDR3 contains 16 residues. The CDR3 here is CVRSFRSGEPLYEQYV. The CDR3 bases are TGTGTCAGAAGCTTCCGGAGCGGGGAGCCTCTCTACGAGCAGTACGTC.

This chain uses TRBV20-1 with TRBJ2-5; unclear D gene. The CDR3 extends over 11 amino acids. The germline V and J ends were trimmed by 3 bases and 2 bases, with 4 bases remaining between them. CDR1 DFQATT and CDR2 SNEGSKA come from the germline V gene (reference sequence). The CDR3 here is CSARGQETQYF. The DNA of the CDR3 is TGCAGTGCTAGGGGGCAAGAGACCCAGTACTTC.

The chain employs TRBV19 and TRBJ2-7; perhaps D is TRBD1 or TRBD2 (5 bases each). Germline V CDR1 and CDR2: LNHDA, SQIVND (reference sequence). V lost 5 bases and J lost 5, with 16 bases in between. There are 14 residues in the CDR3. The CDR3, as DNA: TGTGCCAGTAGTTTCACCGGGACCTCGAACGAGCAGTACGTC. The encoded protein is CASSFTGTSNEQYV.

The CDR3 DNA follows: TGTGCCAGCAGTGAACTAAACACCGGGGAGCTGTTTTTT. It encodes CASSELNTGELFF. J is TRBJ2-2 and V is TRBV6-1; D not resolved. CDR3 size: 13 residues. Germline V lookup: CDR1 MNHNS, CDR2 SASEGT. The V and J ends lost 2 bases and 2 bases respectively, with 3 bases between them.

The gene calls are TRBV5-4 and TRBJ2-5; D possibly corresponds to TRBD1 (6 bases). Trimming shortened V by 0 bases and J by 2 bases, and 11 bases separated the two germline ends. This CDR3 has 15 amino acids. In germline, CDR1 is SGHNT, CDR2 YYREEE (reference sequence). CDR3 nucleotide sequence: TGTGCCAGCAGCTTGGCCTACAGGGAGCAAGAGACCCAGTACTTC. This gives the protein CASSLAYREQETQYF.

Only a few counts were recorded for this clone. This sequence joins TRBV6-5 and TRBJ2-5; 8 bases agree with TRBD1. V lost 2 bases to trimming and J lost 3 bases; unmatched junction nucleotides: 8. The CDR3 loop spans 16 amino acids. Germline-derived CDR1 and CDR2 are MNHEY and SVGAGI. CDR3 sequence: CASSYRSTGVKETQYF. The DNA for the CDR3 is TGTGCCAGCAGTTACCGCTCGACAGGGGTTAAAGAGACCCAGTACTTC.

This clone was detected ten times or more. The V and J genes are TRBV18 and TRBJ1-2, with D tentatively TRBD1 (6 bases). Germline CDR1 and CDR2: KGHSH and LQKENI. This CDR3 is 15 amino acids long. Trimming stripped 2 bases from V and 7 bases from J, with 17 bases between. The CDR3 nucleotides read TGTGCCAGCTCACCAGCGCGGGGGCGAACTATTGGCTACACCTTC. This translates into CASSPARGRTIGYTF.

This chain links TRBV30 with TRBJ1-5; TRBD1 might be the D (6 bases). This CDR3 contains 13 residues. Germline assignment: CDR1 GTSNPN and CDR2 SVGIG (reference sequence). Between the trimmed V and J ends, which lost 0 bases and 5 bases, there was a span of 8 bases. CDR3 sequence reads: CAWSVQGDQPQHF. The CDR3 region has the DNA TGTGCCTGGAGTGTACAGGGAGATCAGCCCCAGCATTTT.

J is TRBJ2-4 and V is TRBV4-2; 13 nucleotides line up with TRBD2. CDR1 LGHNA and CDR2 YNFKEQ come from the germline V gene. The CDR3 extends over 22 amino acids. J lost 2 bases, V lost 2 bases, and 18 bases had no gene match. The CDR3, as DNA: TGTGCCAGCAGCCAAAGATCGTATGAAGGGACTAGCGGGATCTGGTCCAAAAACATTCAGTACTTC. Encoded protein: CASSQRSYEGTSGIWSKNIQYF.

V is TRBV6-1 and J is TRBJ2-2; 8 nucleotides agree with TRBD2. This CDR3 is 14 amino acids long. Germline CDR1 MNHNS, CDR2 SASEGT. V lost 8 bases and J lost 3; bases outside the gene matches: 5. The CDR3 sequence: CASGLAGDTGELFF. CDR3 nucleotides: TGTGCCAGCGGTCTAGCGGGTGACACCGGGGAGCTGTTTTTT.